This T cell receptor (beta chain) was captured by sequencing in a study of blood T cell repertoires in COVID-19. Overall study context: T cells, B-cell-depleted T cells, or PBMCs provided the cDNA or gDNA that served as material.

Trimming removed 5 bases from V and 0 bases from J, with 13 bases in between. Germline V lookup: CDR1 SGHAT, CDR2 FQDESV (reference sequence). The CDR3 is made up of 15 amino acids. Repertoires were generated with immunoSEQ multiplex PCR, while TCRdb's copy carries only in-frame clones and drops some. In the table there are more than 100,000 clones, roughly 84% of which are singletons. Material: peripheral blood. The source is a woman in her 30s who had recovered from COVID-19. The chain is built from TRBV11-1 and TRBJ1-1; D is ambiguous. The CDR3 region has the DNA TGTGCCAGCAGCCTCCGAGGAAGAATGAACACTGAAGCTTTCTTT. Its protein is CASSLRGRMNTEAFF.